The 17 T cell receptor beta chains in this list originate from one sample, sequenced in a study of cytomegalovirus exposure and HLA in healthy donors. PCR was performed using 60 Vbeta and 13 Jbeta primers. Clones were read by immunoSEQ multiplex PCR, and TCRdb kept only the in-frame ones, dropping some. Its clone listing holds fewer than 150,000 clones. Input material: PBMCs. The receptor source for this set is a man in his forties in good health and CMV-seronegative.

CDR3 DNA: TGTGCCAGCAGCTCAATTAGGGGGGGGATCAACGAGCAGTACTTC. Amino acid sequence: CASSSIRGGINEQYF. The chain is built from TRBV11-2 and TRBJ2-7; TRBD2 is a possible D gene (7 bases). CDR1 and CDR2 from the germline V gene are SGHAT and FQNNGV. This CDR3 spans 15 amino acids. The V end was cut by 4 bases, the J end by 5 bases, with 18 bases between.

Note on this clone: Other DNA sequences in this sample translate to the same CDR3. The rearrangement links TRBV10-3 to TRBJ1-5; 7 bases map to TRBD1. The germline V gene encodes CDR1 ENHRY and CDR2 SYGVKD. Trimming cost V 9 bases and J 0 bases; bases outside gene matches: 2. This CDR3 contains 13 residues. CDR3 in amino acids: CAIGTDSNQPQHF. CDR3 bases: TGTGCCATAGGGACAGATAGCAATCAGCCCCAGCATTTT.

DNA of the CDR3: TGTGCCAGCAGCCCGTGGGACACAGCGAACACCGGGGAGCTGTTTTTT. It is translated as CASSPWDTANTGELFF. The rearrangement joins TRBV9 to TRBJ2-2; D may be TRBD1 (6 bases). V was pared by 4 bases and J by 0 bases, with 13 bases between. Germline V gene lookup returns CDR1 SGDLS and CDR2 YYNGEE. This CDR3 is 16 amino acids long.

CDR3 amino acids: CASSFRRQGPEQYF. The CDR3 DNA is TGTGCCAGCAGCTTCCGCCGACAGGGACCCGAGCAGTACTTC. The V call is TRBV11-2, the J call TRBJ2-7; 7 bases map to TRBD1. The length of the CDR3 is 14 residues. Germline V gene sequence: CDR1 SGHAT, CDR2 FQNNGV. The J segment lost 6 bases and the V segment lost 3 bases, leaving 8 bases of the junction unmatched.

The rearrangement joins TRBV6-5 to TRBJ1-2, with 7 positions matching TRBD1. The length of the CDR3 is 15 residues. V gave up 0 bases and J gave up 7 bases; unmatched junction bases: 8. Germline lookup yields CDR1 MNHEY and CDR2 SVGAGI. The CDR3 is CASSYSDATGSGYTF. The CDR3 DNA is TGTGCCAGCAGTTACTCGGACGCGACAGGGAGTGGCTACACCTTC.

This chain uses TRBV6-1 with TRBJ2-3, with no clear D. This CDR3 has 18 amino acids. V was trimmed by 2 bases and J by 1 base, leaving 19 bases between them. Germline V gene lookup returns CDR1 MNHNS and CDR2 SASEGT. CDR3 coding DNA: TGTGCCAGCAGTGAATATCCCCCCAGACATGCCCGCACAGATACGCAGTATTTT. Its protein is CASSEYPPRHARTDTQYF.

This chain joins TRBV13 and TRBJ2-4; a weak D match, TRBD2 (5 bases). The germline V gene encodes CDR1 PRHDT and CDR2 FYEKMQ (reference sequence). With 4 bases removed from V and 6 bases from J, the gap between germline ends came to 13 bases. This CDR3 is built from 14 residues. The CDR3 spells CASSSSGLPNIQYF. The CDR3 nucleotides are TGTGCCAGCAGCTCAAGCGGCCTCCCAAACATTCAGTACTTC.

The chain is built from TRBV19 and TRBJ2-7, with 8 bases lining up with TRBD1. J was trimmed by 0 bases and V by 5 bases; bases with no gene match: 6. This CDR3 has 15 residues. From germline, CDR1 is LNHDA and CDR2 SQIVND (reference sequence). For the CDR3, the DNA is TGTGCCAGTAGTCGCTGGGACAGGAGCTCCTACGAGCAGTACTTC. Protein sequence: CASSRWDRSSYEQYF.

The CDR3 sequence: CASSLGTGTGELFF. The CDR3, as DNA: TGCGCCAGCAGCTTGGGAACTGGCACCGGGGAGCTGTTTTTT. The rearrangement uses TRBV5-1 and TRBJ2-2; D gene uncertain. Per the germline V gene, CDR1 is SGHRS and CDR2 is YFSETQ. The V and J ends lost 0 bases and 4 bases respectively, with 7 bases between them. CDR3 length equals 14 residues.

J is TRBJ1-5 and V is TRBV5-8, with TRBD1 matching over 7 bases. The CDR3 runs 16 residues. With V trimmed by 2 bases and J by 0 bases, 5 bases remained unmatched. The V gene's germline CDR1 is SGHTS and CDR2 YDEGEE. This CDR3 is CASSFAGTVSNQPQHF. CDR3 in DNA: TGTGCCAGCAGCTTCGCCGGGACAGTTAGCAATCAGCCCCAGCATTTT.

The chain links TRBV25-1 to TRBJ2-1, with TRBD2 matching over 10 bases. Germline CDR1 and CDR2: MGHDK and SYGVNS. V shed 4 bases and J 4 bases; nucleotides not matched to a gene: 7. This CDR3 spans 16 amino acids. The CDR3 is CASSAAGTSVYNEQFF. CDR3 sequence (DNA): TGTGCCAGCAGTGCCGCCGGGACTAGCGTGTACAATGAGCAGTTCTTC.

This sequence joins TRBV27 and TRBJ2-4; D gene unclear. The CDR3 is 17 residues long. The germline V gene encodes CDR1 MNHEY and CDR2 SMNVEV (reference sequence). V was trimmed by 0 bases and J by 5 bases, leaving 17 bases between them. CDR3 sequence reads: CASSLSQAEVFQNIQYF. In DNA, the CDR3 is TGTGCCAGCAGTTTATCGCAAGCAGAGGTTTTCCAAAACATTCAGTACTTC.

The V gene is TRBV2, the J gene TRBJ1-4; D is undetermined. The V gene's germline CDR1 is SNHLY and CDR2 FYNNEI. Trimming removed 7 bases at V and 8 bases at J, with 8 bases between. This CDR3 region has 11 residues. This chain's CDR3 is CASTGREKLFF. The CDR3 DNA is TGTGCCAGCACCGGGAGGGAAAAACTGTTTTTT.

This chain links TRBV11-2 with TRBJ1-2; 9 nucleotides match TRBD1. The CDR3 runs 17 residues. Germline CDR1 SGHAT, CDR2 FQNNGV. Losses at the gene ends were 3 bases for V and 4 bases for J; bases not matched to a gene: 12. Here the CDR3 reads CASSLWGTGGTSYGYTF. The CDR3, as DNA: TGTGCCAGCAGCTTGTGGGGTACAGGGGGCACGAGCTATGGCTACACCTTC.

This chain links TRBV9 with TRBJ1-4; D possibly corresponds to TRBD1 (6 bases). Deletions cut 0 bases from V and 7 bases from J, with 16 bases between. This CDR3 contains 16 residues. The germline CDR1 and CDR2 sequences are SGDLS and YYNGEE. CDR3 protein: CASSVGGGRMTEKLFF. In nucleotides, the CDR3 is TGTGCCAGCAGCGTAGGGGGGGGGCGAATGACTGAAAAACTGTTTTTT.

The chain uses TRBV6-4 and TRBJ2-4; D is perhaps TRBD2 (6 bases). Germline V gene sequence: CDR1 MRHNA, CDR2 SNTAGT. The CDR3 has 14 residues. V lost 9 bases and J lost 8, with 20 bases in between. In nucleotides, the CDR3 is TGTGCCAGAGAGGAGGGACTCCCCTGGGACATTCAGTACTTC. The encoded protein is CAREEGLPWDIQYF.

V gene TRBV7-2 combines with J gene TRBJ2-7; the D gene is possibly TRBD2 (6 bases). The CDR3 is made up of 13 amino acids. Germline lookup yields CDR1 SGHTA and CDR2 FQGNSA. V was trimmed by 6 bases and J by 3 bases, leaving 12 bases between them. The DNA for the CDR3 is TGTGCCAGCAGTCCCGGGACTGGCTACGAGCAGTACTTC. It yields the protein CASSPGTGYEQYF.